A selection of T cell receptor beta chains follows, all from one sample in a study of T cells after yellow fever vaccination. Using its own MiXCR run on the 5' RACE reads, TCRdb lists one record per CDR3 protein. This table has about 370,000 distinct CDR3 sequences, 11% appearing once. Sample: PBMCs, taken on the day of the first yellow fever vaccination. Receptors originate from a man younger than 35 who received the YFV17D yellow fever vaccine. The CDR3 runs from the conserved cysteine through the conserved F or W. A D gene is named only where the DNA matches it firmly. Where a row states a size, it is once, few, many or the class of an expanded clone; other rows omit it.

D,J,V,size,DNA,CDR3
NA,TRBJ1-1,TRBV7-8,few,TGTGCCAGCAGCTTATATCGGGGGATAAACACTGAAGCTTTCTTT,CASSLYRGINTEAFF
TRBD2,TRBJ2-3,TRBV18,few,TGTGCCAGCTCACCGCGGGTAGCGGGGGACACAGATACGCAGTATTTT,CASSPRVAGDTDTQYF
NA,TRBJ2-2,TRBV11-2,NA,TGTGCCAGCAGCTTAATCGCTGGAGCAAGCCCCACGAACACCGGGGAGCTGTTTTTT,CASSLIAGASPTNTGELFF
NA,TRBJ1-2,TRBV12-3/TRBV12-4,few,TGTGCCAGCAGTTTACTACAGGGATATGGCTACACCTTC,CASSLLQGYGYTF
TRBD2,TRBJ2-5,TRBV20-1,few,TGCAGTGCTAGAGGCCCCCCGGGACTAGCGGCACAAGAGACCCAGTACTTC,CSARGPPGLAAQETQYF
TRBD2,TRBJ2-7,TRBV12-3/TRBV12-4,few,TGTGCCAGCAGCCCCACTAGCGGGTCCGAGCAGTACTTC,CASSPTSGSEQYF
TRBD1,TRBJ1-6,TRBV30,NA,TGTGCCTTCACAGGGGGAGCGCCACCCCTCCACTTT,CAFTGGAPPLHF
TRBD2,TRBJ2-2,TRBV7-3,NA,TGTGCCAGCAGCATCACTAGCGGTCTCACCGGGGAGCTGTTTTTT,CASSITSGLTGELFF
NA,TRBJ2-5,TRBV10-3,many,TGTGCCATCAGTGAGACGGAAGAGACCCAGTACTTC,CAISETEETQYF
NA,TRBJ1-6,TRBV4-1,NA,TGCGCCAGCAGCCAAGCCAGGGGCGGCTCACCCCTCCACTTT,CASSQARGGSPLHF
NA,TRBJ2-1,TRBV19,few,TGTGCCAGTAGTATAGCGCCAGGCAATGAGCAGTTCTTC,CASSIAPGNEQFF
NA,TRBJ2-2,TRBV12-3/TRBV12-4,NA,TGTGCCAGCAGTGGGGGTAGCGGCATAGGAGGTGGCGGGGAGCTGTTTTTT,CASSGGSGIGGGGELFF
NA,TRBJ2-6,TRBV20-1,few,TGCAGTGCTGTGGCGGGGGCGGCTGGGGCCAACGTCCTGACTTTC,CSAVAGAAGANVLTF
NA,TRBJ2-2,TRBV18,NA,TGTGCCAGCTCACCGTCCAGGGACAACACCGGGGAGCTGTTTTTT,CASSPSRDNTGELFF
NA,TRBJ1-3,TRBV29-1,NA,TGCAGCGTTGAAGGCGGGGAGCCGGCTGGAAACACCATATATTTT,CSVEGGEPAGNTIYF
TRBD1,TRBJ2-1,TRBV4-2,NA,TGTGCCAGCAGCCAACCGGGACAGGTTTCCGGTGAGCAGTTCTTC,CASSQPGQVSGEQFF
NA,TRBJ2-1,TRBV7-2,NA,TGTGCCAGCAGCTTGACAGCCTACGGTGAGCAGTTCTTC,CASSLTAYGEQFF
NA,TRBJ1-2,TRBV28,NA,TGTGCCAGCAGAGCAGGGTCGGAGGGCTACACCTTC,CASRAGSEGYTF
TRBD2,TRBJ2-2,TRBV12-3/TRBV12-4,many,TGTGCCAGCAGCCTAGCGGGGGGGAACACCGGGGAGCTGTTTTTT,CASSLAGGNTGELFF
TRBD2,TRBJ2-5,TRBV20-1,few,TGCAGTGCTTCTATTCCGGGGGGAGAGACCCAGTACTTC,CSASIPGGETQYF
NA,TRBJ2-1,TRBV9,NA,TGTGCCAGCAGCTCCAAGACGGATGTAACTTACAATGAGCAGTTCTTC,CASSSKTDVTYNEQFF
NA,TRBJ2-5,TRBV4-3,NA,TGCGCCACCAGCCAGGCACTAACCGGGGAGACCCAGTACTTC,CATSQALTGETQYF
NA,TRBJ1-5,TRBV2,few,TGTGCCAGCAGTGAGCAGGTCCCTAATCAGCCCCAGCATTTT,CASSEQVPNQPQHF
TRBD1,TRBJ2-3,TRBV4-1,NA,TGCGCCAGCAGCCCGACACGCACAACAGGGGAGAGGAGCACAGATACGCAGTATTTT,CASSPTRTTGERSTDTQYF
NA,TRBJ2-3,TRBV7-8,NA,TGTGCCAGCAGCCCCCCCTCCGCACGGGATACGCAGTATTTT,CASSPPSARDTQYF
NA,TRBJ1-1,TRBV10-3,NA,TGTGCCATCAGCGCCGGGGTCCGGAACACTGAAGCTTTCTTT,CAISAGVRNTEAFF
NA,TRBJ2-2,TRBV28,NA,TGTGCCAGCAGAAAGTACACCGGGGAGCTGTTTTTT,CASRKYTGELFF
TRBD1,TRBJ1-6,TRBV27,few,TGTGCCAGCAGTTCATGGGACAGGGTGGGATCACCCCTCCACTTT,CASSSWDRVGSPLHF
NA,TRBJ1-2,TRBV25-1,few,TGTGCCAGCAGTGGGGAAGGATTACCTCCCTATGGCTACACCTTC,CASSGEGLPPYGYTF
TRBD1,TRBJ2-7,TRBV7-2,few,TGTGCCAGCAGTATGGGGACAGGAACTTTTTACGAGCAGTACTTC,CASSMGTGTFYEQYF
NA,TRBJ1-1,TRBV7-9,NA,TGTGCCAGCAGCTTAGAAGGAGGGGGTACTGAAGCTTTCTTT,CASSLEGGGTEAFF
NA,TRBJ2-1,TRBV21-1,many,TGTGCCAGCAACCTAGGAGAGAGGGTAGCGGGGGGCCTTAATGCCTACAATGAGCAGTTCTTC,CASNLGERVAGGLNAYNEQFF
NA,TRBJ1-4,TRBV18,NA,TGTGCCAGCTCACGGCCCGGGACCGCGGGTGAAAAACTGTTTTTT,CASSRPGTAGEKLFF
TRBD1,TRBJ2-7,TRBV6-1,NA,TGTGCCAGCACCCTTGGGACAGGGCCCTACGAGCAGTACTTC,CASTLGTGPYEQYF
TRBD1,TRBJ1-1,TRBV7-2,NA,TGTGCCAGCAGCTTAGGACCCTCAGGGGGTACTGAAGCTTTCTTT,CASSLGPSGGTEAFF
NA,TRBJ2-1,TRBV6-2/TRBV6-3,NA,TGTGCCAGCAGTTACCCGCAGGGGATATCCTACAATGAGCAGTTCTTC,CASSYPQGISYNEQFF
NA,TRBJ2-3,TRBV5-1,many,TGTGCCAGCAGCTTAGGTCAGGGGGATACGCAGTATTTT,CASSLGQGDTQYF
TRBD1,TRBJ2-2,TRBV7-6,NA,TGTGCCAGCAGCTTACCAATAGGGACAGGGAACACCGGGGAGCTGTTTTTT,CASSLPIGTGNTGELFF